Detailed here is one T cell receptor (beta chain). Authors' analysis steps: Scientists estimated how many nucleated cells there were by amplifying reference gene primers. Produced via immunoSEQ multiplex PCR; TCRdb's table is partial and in-frame only. Clone size and the V and J calls come from that table; the DNA yielded D and trimming. This sample carries around 250,000 clones, approximately 91% of them seen once, and the ten largest clones take approximately 0.7%. Germline loops: CDR1 SNHLY, CDR2 FYNNEI. This CDR3 has 16 amino acids. Trimming cost V 8 bases and J 0 bases; bases outside gene matches: 12. The data stem from a study of blood T cell repertoires in COVID-19. Study context: Samples taken during acute and convalescent COVID-19 were collected in the United States, Italy and Spain. PBMCs, B-cell-depleted T cells, or T cells were the source of the cDNA or gDNA that made up the material.

The chain links TRBV2 to TRBJ2-7, with TRBD2 identical over 8 bases. This TCR came from a human donor in a cohort sampled during active COVID-19. The sample consisted of peripheral blood. The DNA for the CDR3 is TGTGCCAGCGGGAGAAACAGCGGGGGAGACTCCTACGAGCAGTACTTC. Amino acids: CASGRNSGGDSYEQYF. Supplemented by reference TRBV2 and TRBJ2-7, the full variable domain reads EPEVTQTPSHQVTQMGQEVILRCVPISNHLYFYWYRQILGQKVEFLVSFYNNEISEKSEIFDDQFSVERPDGSNFTLKIRSTKLEDSAMYFCASGRNSGGDSYEQYFGPGTRLTVT.